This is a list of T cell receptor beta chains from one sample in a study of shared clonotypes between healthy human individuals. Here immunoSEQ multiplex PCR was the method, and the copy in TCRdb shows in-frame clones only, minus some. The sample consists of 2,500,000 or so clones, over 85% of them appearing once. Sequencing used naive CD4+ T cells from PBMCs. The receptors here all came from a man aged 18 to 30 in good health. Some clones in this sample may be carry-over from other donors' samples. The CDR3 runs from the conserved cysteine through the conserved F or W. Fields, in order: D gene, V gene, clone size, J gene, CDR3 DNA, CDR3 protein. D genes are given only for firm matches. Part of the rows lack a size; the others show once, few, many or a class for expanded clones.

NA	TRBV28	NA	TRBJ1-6	TGTGCCAGCAGCCTCCGAAATTCACCCCTCCACTTT	CASSLRNSPLHF
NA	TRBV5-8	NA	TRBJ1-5	TGTGCCAGCAGCTTGGCCGTTACGACAGGCAATCAGCCCCAGCATTTT	CASSLAVTTGNQPQHF
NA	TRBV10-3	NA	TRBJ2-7	TGTGCCATCAGCGGGGGGCAGTACGAGCAGTACTTC	CAISGGQYEQYF
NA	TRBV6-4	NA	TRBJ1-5	TGTGCCAGCAGTGTGGGGGGGAATCAGCCCCAGCATTTT	CASSVGGNQPQHF
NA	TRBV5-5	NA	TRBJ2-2	TGTGCCAGCAGCTTGGGTGTAGTTCAGGGCACCGGGGAGCTGTTTTTT	CASSLGVVQGTGELFF
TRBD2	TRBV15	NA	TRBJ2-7	TGTGCCACCAGCAGCCGAGGACTAGCGGGAGGTTTCTCCTACGAGCAGTACTTC	CATSSRGLAGGFSYEQYF
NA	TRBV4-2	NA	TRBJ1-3	TGTGCCAGCAGCCTCGGGGGCCGGCGCTCTGGAAACACCATATATTTT	CASSLGGRRSGNTIYF
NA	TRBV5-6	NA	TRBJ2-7	TGTGCCAGCAGCCGGCGGGGCAGGCCCGAGGACGAGCAGTACTTC	CASSRRGRPEDEQYF
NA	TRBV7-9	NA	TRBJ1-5	TGTGCCAGCAGCTTAGTGGGAGGGCAGCCCCAGCATTTT	CASSLVGGQPQHF
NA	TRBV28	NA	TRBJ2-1	TGTGCCATAGCGACGGCCCCCGGTGAGCAGTTCTTC	CAIATAPGEQFF
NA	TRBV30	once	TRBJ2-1	TGTGCCTGGAGTGTAGGGCAAAGGAGGAATGAGCAGTTCTTC	CAWSVGQRRNEQFF
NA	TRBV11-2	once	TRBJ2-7	TGTGCCAGCAGCCCGCCGGGACGGCGATACGAGCAGTACTTC	CASSPPGRRYEQYF
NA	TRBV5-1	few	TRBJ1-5	TGCGCCAGCAGCTTGACGTCAGATCAGCCCCAGCATTTT	CASSLTSDQPQHF
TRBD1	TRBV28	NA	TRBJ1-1	TGTGCCAGCAGTTTAATAGGGGGCCCCAACACTGAAGCTTTCTTT	CASSLIGGPNTEAFF
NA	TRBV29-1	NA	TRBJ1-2	TGCAGCGCCCGAGGGTCCTATGGCTACACCTTC	CSARGSYGYTF
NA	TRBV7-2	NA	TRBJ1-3	TGTGCCAGCAGCTTTACGGGAGGGCTCTCTGGAAACACCATATATTTT	CASSFTGGLSGNTIYF
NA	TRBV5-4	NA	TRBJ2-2	TGTGCCAGCAGCAAGTCACAGGGACGGGGCCGCCCCGGGGAGCTGTTTTTT	CASSKSQGRGRPGELFF
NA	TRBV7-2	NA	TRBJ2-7	TGTGCCAGCAGCTCCCCGGATGTAGCTTCCTACGAGCAGTACTTC	CASSSPDVASYEQYF
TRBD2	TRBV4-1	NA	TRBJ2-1	TGCGCCAGCAGTCCAAGAGGGCCAGCGGGAGGGCAGACGAGCTCCTACAATGAGCAGTTCTTC	CASSPRGPAGGQTSSYNEQFF
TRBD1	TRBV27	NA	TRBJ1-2	TGTGCCAGCAGTTTGACAGGGAATAACTATGGCTACACCTTC	CASSLTGNNYGYTF
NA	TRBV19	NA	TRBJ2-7	TGTGCCAGTAGTGCTCAGGGGTCCCACGAGCAGTACTTC	CASSAQGSHEQYF
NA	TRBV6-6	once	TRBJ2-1	TGTGCCAGCAGTTACGATAGGGTCAATGAGCAGTTCTTC	CASSYDRVNEQFF
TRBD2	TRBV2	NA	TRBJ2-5	TGTGCCAGCACCTCCCCCCGGGCTAGCGGGACGGAGACCCAGTACTTC	CASTSPRASGTETQYF
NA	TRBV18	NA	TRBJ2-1	TGTGCCAGCTCACCCGGGACCGCTTACAATGAGCAGTTCTTC	CASSPGTAYNEQFF
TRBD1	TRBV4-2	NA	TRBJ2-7	TGTGCCAGCAGCGAACCGGGACAGTCCTACGAGCAGTACTTC	CASSEPGQSYEQYF
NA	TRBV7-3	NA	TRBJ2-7	TGTGCCAGCAGCCCCCGACTGCAGCCGAACTACGAGCAGTACTTC	CASSPRLQPNYEQYF
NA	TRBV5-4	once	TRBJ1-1	TGTGCCAGCAGCTCGGGACTGCTGAACACTGAAGCTTTCTTT	CASSSGLLNTEAFF
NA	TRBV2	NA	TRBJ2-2	TGTGCCAGCAGCGCCACAGGGCTCACCGGGGAGCTGTTTTTT	CASSATGLTGELFF
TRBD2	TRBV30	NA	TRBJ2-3	TGTGCCTTCAAGGGTCTAGCGGGTTCCACAGATACGCAGTATTTT	CAFKGLAGSTDTQYF
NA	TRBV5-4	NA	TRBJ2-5	TGTGCCAGCAGCCTCTCGGGCCAAGAGACCCAGTACTTC	CASSLSGQETQYF
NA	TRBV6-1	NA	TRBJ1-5	TGTGCCAGCAGTGACCCCGCGGGTTCGGTTGGCAATCAGCCCCAGCATTTT	CASSDPAGSVGNQPQHF
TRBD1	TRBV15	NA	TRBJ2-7	TGTGCCACAACCAGAGGGACAGGGGGTCTCGAGCAGTACTTC	CATTRGTGGLEQYF
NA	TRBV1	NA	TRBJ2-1	TGCACCAGCAGCCAATCCTACGGCAGGTCCTACAATGAGCAGTTCTTC	CTSSQSYGRSYNEQFF
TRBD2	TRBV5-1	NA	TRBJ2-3	TGCGCCAGCAGCAGGGGACTAGCGGGAACAGATACGCAGTATTTT	CASSRGLAGTDTQYF
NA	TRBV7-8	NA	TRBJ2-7	TGTGCCAGCAGCTTAGAGGGCGGAATCTCCTACGAGCAGTACTTC	CASSLEGGISYEQYF
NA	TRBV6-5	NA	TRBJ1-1	TGTGCCAGCAACCCTCCCAGAGCAGCGAACACTGAAGCTTTCTTT	CASNPPRAANTEAFF
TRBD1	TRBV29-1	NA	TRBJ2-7	TGCAGCGTTGCTCGGACAGGGGGGGGAACGTACTTC	CSVARTGGGTYF
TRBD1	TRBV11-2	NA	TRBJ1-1	TGTGCCAGCAGCTACACCACAGGGGGAGGACCTGAAGCTTTCTTT	CASSYTTGGGPEAFF
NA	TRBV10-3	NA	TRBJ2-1	TGTGCCATCAGGTCCTCCTACAATGAGCAGTTCTTC	CAIRSSYNEQFF
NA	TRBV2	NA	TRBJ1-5	TGTGCCAGCAGTGGGGGGGGACATAGCAATCAGCCCCAGCATTTT	CASSGGGHSNQPQHF
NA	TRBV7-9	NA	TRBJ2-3	TGTGCCAGCGCGCCAGGGTACGGCACAGATACGCAGTATTTT	CASAPGYGTDTQYF
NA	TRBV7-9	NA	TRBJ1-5	TGTGCCAGCAGCCTAAGCCATGCAGGGGGCAATCAGCCCCAGCATTTT	CASSLSHAGGNQPQHF
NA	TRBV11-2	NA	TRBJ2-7	TGTGCCAGCACCCGAGGGGGGTTTTACGAGCAGTACTTC	CASTRGGFYEQYF
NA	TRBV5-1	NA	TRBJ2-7	TGCGCCAGCAGCCCGGGCTCGGGGTCTGGCCAGAGCGAGCAGTACTTC	CASSPGSGSGQSEQYF
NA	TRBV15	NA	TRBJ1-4	TGTGCCACCAGCAGAGATCCTCATGAAAAACTGTTTTTT	CATSRDPHEKLFF
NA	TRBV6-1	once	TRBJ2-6	TGTGCCAGCAGTGAATTGGACTTCTCTGGGGCCAACGTCCTGACTTTC	CASSELDFSGANVLTF
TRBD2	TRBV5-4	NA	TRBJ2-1	TGTGCCAGCAGCTTGGGCCTAGCGGGAGTAGGCAATGAGCAGTTCTTC	CASSLGLAGVGNEQFF
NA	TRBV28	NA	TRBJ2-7	TGTGCCAGCAGTAGGTCTGGGGGCGCGAGTTCCGAGCAGTACTTC	CASSRSGGASSEQYF
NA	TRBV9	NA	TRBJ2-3	TGTGCCAGCAGCGTAGGAGGTCAGGGGGGCAATACGCAGTATTTT	CASSVGGQGGNTQYF
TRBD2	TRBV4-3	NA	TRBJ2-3	TGCGCCAGCAGCCAAGAAAAGCTAGCGGGGGTAACAGATACGCAGTATTTT	CASSQEKLAGVTDTQYF
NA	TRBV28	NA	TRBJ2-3	TGTGCCAGCAGCACCGCCGGTGTAGACGCTACGCAGTATTTT	CASSTAGVDATQYF
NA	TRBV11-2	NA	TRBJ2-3	TGTGCCAGCAGCTTAGTGCGGGGAAGCACAGATACGCAGTATTTT	CASSLVRGSTDTQYF
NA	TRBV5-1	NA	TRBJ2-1	TGCGCCAGCAGCTTGAGGGGCGATGAGCAGTTCTTC	CASSLRGDEQFF
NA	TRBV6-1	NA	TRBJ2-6	TGTGCCAGCAGGCGGTCTGGGGCCAACGTCCTGACTTTC	CASRRSGANVLTF
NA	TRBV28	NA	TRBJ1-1	TGTGCCAGCAGTTTAGGACCCGCTACTCAGGGTACTGAAGCTTTCTTT	CASSLGPATQGTEAFF
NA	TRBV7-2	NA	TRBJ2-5	TGTGCCAGCAGCCCCCCGGGGAGGCCCCAAGAGACCCAGTACTTC	CASSPPGRPQETQYF
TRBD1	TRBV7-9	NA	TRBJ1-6	TGTGCCAGCAGCCCAGTGGGACAGGGGGAAAGGGACCTCCACTTT	CASSPVGQGERDLHF
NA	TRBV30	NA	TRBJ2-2	TGTGCCTGGGGACCGCTCGCCGGGGAGCTGTTTTTT	CAWGPLAGELFF
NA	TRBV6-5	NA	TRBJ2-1	TGTGCCAGCAGTTACTCCAGCGGAACCTACAATGAGCAGTTCTTC	CASSYSSGTYNEQFF